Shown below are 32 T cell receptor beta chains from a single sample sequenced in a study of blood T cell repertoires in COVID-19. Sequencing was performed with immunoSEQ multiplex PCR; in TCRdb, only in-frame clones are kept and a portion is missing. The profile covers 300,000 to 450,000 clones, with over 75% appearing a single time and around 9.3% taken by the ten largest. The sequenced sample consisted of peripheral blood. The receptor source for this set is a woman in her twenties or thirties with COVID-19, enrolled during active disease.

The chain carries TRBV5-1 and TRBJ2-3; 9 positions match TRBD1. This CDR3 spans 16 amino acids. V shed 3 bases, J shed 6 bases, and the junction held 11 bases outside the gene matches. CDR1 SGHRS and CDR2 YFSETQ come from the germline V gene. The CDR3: CASSYRDRVMGDTQYF. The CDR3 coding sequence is TGCGCCAGCAGCTATCGGGACAGGGTGATGGGGGATACGCAGTATTTT.

The CDR3, as DNA: TGTGCCAGCAGCGCCCCCGGGACAGGCCACGGGGAGCTGTTTTTT. Translating it yields CASSAPGTGHGELFF. The rearrangement uses TRBV7-3 and TRBJ2-2, with TRBD1 matching 8 bases. Losses at the gene ends were 5 bases for V and 7 bases for J; bases not matched to a gene: 9. This CDR3 has 15 residues. Germline lookup yields CDR1 SGHTA and CDR2 FQGTGA. The full variable domain, with the rest looked up from reference TRBV7-3 and TRBJ2-2, is GAGVSQTPSNKVTEKGKYVELRCDPISGHTALYWYRQSLGQGPEFLIYFQGTGAADDSGLPNDRFFAVRPEGSVSTLKIQRTERGDSAVYLCASSAPGTGHGELFFGEGSRLTVL.

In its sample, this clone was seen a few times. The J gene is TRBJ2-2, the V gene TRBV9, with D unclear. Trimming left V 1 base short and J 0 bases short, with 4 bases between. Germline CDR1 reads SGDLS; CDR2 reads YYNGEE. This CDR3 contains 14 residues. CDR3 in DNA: TGTGCCAGCAGCGTAACTTCGAACACCGGGGAGCTGTTTTTT. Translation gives CASSVTSNTGELFF.

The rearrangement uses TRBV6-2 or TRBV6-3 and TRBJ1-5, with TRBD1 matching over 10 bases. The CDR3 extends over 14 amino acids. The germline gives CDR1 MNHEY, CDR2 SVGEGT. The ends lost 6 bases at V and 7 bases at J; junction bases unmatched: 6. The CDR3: CASSRTGGYQPQHF. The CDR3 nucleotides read TGTGCCAGCAGCCGGACAGGGGGGTACCAGCCCCAGCATTTT.

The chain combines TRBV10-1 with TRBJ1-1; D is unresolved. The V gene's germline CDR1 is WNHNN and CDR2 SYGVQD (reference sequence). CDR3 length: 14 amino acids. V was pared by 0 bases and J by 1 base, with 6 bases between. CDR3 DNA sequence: TGCGCCAGCAGTGAGTCACCGGGGAACACTGAAGCTTTCTTT. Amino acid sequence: CASSESPGNTEAFF.

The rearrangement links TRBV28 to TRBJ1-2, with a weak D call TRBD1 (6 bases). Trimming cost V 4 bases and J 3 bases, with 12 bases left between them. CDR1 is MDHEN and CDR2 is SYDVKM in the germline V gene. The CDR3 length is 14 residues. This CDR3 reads CASSSGALHYGYTF. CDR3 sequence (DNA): TGTGCCAGCAGTTCAGGGGCGCTTCACTATGGCTACACCTTC.

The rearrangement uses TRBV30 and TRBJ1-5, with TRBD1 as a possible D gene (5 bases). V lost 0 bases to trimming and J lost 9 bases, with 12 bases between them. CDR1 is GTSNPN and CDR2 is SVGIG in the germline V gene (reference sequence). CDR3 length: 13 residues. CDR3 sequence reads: CAWSVPPQGPQHF. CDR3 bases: TGTGCCTGGAGTGTCCCACCCCAGGGGCCCCAGCATTTT.

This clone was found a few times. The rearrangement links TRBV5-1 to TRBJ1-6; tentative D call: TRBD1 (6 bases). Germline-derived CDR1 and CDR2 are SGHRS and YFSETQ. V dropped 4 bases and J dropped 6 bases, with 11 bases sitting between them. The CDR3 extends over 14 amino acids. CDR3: CASSMTGFNSPLHF. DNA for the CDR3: TGCGCCAGCAGCATGACAGGATTTAATTCACCCCTCCACTTT.

CDR3 sequence reads: CASSSNRRQGLSEQYF. CDR3 bases: TGTGCCAGCAGCTCGAACCGCCGACAGGGTCTATCCGAGCAGTACTTC. V and J are TRBV7-8 and TRBJ2-7, with 7 bases aligning to TRBD1. J gave up 6 bases and V 4 bases, and 15 bases lay outside the gene matches. Per the germline V gene, CDR1 is SGHVS and CDR2 is FQNEAQ. This CDR3 region has 16 residues.

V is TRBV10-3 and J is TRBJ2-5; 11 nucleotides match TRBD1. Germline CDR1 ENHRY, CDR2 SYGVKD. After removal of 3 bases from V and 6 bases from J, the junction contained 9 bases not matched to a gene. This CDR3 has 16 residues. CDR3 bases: TGTGCCATCAGTGAAAACGGACAGGGGGCGGGAAAGACCCAGTACTTC. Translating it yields CAISENGQGAGKTQYF.

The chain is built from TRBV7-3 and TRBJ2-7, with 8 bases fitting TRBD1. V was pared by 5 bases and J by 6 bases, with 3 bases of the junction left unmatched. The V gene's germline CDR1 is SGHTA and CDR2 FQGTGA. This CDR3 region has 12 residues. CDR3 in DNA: TGTGCCAGCAGCCAAACAGGGGGCGAGCAGTACTTC. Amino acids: CASSQTGGEQYF.

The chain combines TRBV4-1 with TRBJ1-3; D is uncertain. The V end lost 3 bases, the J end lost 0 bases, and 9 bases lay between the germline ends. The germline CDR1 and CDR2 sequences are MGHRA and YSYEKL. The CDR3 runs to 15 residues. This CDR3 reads CASSQRGFSGNTIYF. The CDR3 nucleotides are TGCGCCAGCAGCCAGCGGGGATTCTCTGGAAACACCATATATTTT.

This chain's CDR3 is CATSEAGGGFTGELFF. In nucleotides, the CDR3 is TGTGCCACCAGTGAAGCGGGAGGCGGATTCACCGGGGAGCTGTTTTTT. J is TRBJ2-2 and V is TRBV24-1; 9 bases align to TRBD2. CDR3 length: 16 amino acids. The germline CDR1 and CDR2 sequences are KGHDR and SFDVKD. Losses at the gene ends were 4 bases for V and 4 bases for J; bases not matched to a gene: 6.

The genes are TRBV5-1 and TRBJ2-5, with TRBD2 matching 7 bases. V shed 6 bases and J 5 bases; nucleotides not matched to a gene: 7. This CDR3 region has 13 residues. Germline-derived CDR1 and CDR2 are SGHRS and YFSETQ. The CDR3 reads CASKLAVEETQYF. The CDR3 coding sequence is TGCGCCAGCAAGCTAGCGGTTGAGGAGACCCAGTACTTC. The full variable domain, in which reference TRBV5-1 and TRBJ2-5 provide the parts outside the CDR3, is KAGVTQTPRYLIKTRGQQVTLSCSPISGHRSVSWYQQTPGQGLQFLFEYFSETQRNKGNFPGRFSGRQFSNSRSEMNVSTLELGDSALYLCASKLAVEETQYFGPGTRLLVL.

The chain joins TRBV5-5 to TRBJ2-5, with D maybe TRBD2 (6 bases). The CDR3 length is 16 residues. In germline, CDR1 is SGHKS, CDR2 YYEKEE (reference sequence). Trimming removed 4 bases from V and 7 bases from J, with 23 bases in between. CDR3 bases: TGTGCCAGCAGCGAACCGAACCTCAGCGGGCAGGCGACCCAGTACTTC. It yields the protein CASSEPNLSGQATQYF.

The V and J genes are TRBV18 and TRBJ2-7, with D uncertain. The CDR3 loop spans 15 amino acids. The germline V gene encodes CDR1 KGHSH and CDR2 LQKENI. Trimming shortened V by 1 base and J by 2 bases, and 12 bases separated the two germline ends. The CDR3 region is CASSPQKTPTYEQYF. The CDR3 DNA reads TGTGCCAGCTCACCACAGAAGACACCGACCTACGAGCAGTACTTC. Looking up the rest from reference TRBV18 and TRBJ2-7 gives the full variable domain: NAGVMQNPRHLVRRRGQEARLRCSPMKGHSHVYWYRQLPEEGLKFMVYLQKENIIDESGMPKERFSAEFPKEGPSILRIQQVVRGDSAAYFCASSPQKTPTYEQYFGPGTRLTVT.

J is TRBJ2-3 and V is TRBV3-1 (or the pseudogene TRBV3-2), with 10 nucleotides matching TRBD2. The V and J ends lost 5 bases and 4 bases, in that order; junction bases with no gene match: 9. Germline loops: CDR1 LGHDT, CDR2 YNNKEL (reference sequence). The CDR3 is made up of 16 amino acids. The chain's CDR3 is CASSASGRVPSDTQYF. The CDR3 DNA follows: TGTGCCAGCAGCGCAAGCGGGAGGGTTCCGTCAGATACGCAGTATTTT.

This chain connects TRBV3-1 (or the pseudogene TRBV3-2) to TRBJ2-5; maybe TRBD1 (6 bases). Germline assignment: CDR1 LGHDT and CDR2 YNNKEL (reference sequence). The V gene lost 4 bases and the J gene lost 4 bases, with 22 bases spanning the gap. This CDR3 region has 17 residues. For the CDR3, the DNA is TGTGCCAGCAGCCTCGGGCAGGGGATTCGTATCGGAGAGACCCAGTACTTC. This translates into CASSLGQGIRIGETQYF.

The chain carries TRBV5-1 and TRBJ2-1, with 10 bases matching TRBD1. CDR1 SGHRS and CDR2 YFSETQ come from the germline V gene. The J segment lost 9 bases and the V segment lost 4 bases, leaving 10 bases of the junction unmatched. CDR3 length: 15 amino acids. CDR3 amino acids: CASSTADRGGSEQFF. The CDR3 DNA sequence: TGCGCCAGCAGCACCGCGGACAGGGGGGGTAGTGAGCAGTTCTTC.

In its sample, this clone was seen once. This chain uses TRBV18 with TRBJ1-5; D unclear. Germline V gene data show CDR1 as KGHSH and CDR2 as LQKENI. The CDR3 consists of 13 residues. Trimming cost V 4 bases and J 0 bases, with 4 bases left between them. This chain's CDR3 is CASSLHSNQPQHF. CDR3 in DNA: TGTGCCAGCTCACTTCATAGCAATCAGCCCCAGCATTTT.

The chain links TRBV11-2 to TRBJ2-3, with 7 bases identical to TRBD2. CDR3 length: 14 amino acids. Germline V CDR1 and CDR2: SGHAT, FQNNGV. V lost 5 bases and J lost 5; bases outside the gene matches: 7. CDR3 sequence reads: CASSQGTTLDTQYF. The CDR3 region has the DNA TGTGCCAGCAGCCAAGGGACTACGTTAGATACGCAGTATTTT.

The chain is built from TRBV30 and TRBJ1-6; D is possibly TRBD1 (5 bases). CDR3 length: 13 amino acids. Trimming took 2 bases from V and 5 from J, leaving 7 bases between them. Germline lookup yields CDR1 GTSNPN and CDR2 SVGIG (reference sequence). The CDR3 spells CAWSKGNNSPLHF. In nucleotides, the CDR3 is TGTGCCTGGAGTAAGGGGAATAATTCACCCCTCCACTTT.

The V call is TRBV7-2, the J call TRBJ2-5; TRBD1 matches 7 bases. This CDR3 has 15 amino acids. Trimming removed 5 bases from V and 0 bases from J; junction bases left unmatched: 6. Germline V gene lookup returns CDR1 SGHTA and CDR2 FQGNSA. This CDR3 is CASSSQGQYQETQYF. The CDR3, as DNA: TGTGCCAGCAGCAGCCAGGGACAGTACCAAGAGACCCAGTACTTC.

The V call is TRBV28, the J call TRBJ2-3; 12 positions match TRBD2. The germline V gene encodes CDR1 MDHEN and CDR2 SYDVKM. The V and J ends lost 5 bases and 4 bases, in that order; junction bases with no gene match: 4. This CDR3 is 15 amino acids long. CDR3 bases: TGTGCCAGCAGTGAACTAGCGGGAGGAGCAGATACGCAGTATTTT. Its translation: CASSELAGGADTQYF.

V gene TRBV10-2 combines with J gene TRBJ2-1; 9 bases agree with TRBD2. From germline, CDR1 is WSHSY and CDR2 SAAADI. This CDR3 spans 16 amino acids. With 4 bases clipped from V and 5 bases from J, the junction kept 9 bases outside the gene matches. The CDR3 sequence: CASSARLAVTNNEQFF. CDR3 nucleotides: TGCGCCAGCAGTGCCAGACTAGCGGTTACGAACAATGAGCAGTTCTTC.

The CDR3 sequence is CASSLGGNRIRTDTQYF. CDR3 DNA: TGTGCCAGCAGCTTGGGGGGTAACAGGATTCGCACAGATACGCAGTATTTT. This chain links TRBV5-4 with TRBJ2-3, with D tentatively TRBD1 (5 bases). The germline CDR1 and CDR2 sequences are SGHNT and YYREEE (reference sequence). V shed 0 bases and J shed 1 base, with 15 bases lying between them. There are 17 residues in the CDR3.

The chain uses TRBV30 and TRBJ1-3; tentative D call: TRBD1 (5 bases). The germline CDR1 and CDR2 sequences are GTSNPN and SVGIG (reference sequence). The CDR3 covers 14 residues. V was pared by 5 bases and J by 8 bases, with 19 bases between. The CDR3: CAWQLGGGVDTIYF. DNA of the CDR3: TGTGCCTGGCAATTGGGGGGAGGGGTGGACACCATATATTTT.

CDR3 nucleotides: TGTGCCAGCTCCCAGGGCCCTCAAGAGACCCAGTACTTC. Encoded protein: CASSQGPQETQYF. The chain links TRBV6-4 to TRBJ2-5, with D perhaps TRBD1 (5 bases). CDR3 size: 13 residues. V was cut by 8 bases and J by 2 bases, with 12 bases left in between. The V gene's germline CDR1 is MRHNA and CDR2 SNTAGT.

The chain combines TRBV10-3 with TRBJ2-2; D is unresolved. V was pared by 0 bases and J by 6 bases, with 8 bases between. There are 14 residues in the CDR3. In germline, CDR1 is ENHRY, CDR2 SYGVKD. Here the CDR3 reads CAISESRLAGELFF. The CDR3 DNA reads TGTGCCATCAGTGAGTCGAGGCTAGCCGGGGAGCTGTTTTTT.

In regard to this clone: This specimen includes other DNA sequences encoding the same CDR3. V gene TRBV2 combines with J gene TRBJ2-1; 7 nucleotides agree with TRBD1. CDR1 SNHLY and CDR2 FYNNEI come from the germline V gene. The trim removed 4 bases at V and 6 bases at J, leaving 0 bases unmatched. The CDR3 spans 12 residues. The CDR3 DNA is TGTGCCAGCAGTGGACAGGGCAATGAGCAGTTCTTC. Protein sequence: CASSGQGNEQFF.

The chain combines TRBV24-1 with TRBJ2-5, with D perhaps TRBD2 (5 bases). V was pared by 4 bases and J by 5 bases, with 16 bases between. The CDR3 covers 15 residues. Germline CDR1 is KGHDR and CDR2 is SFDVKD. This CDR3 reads CATSEPSGISETQYF. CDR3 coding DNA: TGTGCCACCAGTGAACCCAGCGGAATTTCGGAGACCCAGTACTTC.

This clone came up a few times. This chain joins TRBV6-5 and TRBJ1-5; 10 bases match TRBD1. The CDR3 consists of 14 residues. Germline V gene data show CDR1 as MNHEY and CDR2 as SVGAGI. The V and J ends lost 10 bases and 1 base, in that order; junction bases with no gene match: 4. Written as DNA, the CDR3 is TGTGCCATCGACAGGGGGCAAAGCAATCAGCCCCAGCATTTT. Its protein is CAIDRGQSNQPQHF.